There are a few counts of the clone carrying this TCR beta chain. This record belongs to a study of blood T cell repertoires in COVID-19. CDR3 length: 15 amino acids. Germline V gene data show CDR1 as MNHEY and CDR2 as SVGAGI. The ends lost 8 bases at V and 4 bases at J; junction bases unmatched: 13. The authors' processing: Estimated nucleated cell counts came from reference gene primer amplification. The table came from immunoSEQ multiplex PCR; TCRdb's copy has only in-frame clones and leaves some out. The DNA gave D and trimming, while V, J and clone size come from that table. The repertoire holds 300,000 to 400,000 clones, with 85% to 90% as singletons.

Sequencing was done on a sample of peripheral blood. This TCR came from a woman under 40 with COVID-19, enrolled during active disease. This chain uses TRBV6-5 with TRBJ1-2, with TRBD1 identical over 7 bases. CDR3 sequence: CASLLRGLASYGYTF. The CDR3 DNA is TGTGCCAGCCTACTAAGGGGGCTAGCTAGCTATGGCTACACCTTC.